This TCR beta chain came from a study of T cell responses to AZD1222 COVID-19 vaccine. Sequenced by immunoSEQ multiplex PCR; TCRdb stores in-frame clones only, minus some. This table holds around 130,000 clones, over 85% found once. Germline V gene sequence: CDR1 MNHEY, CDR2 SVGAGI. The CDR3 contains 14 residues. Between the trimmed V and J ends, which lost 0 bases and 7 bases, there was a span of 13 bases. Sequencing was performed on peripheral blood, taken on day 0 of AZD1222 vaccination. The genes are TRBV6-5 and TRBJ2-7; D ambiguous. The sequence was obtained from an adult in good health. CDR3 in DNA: TGTGCCAGCAGTTACTCGGGTAGCCTGTTGGAGCAGTACTTC. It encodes CASSYSGSLLEQYF.